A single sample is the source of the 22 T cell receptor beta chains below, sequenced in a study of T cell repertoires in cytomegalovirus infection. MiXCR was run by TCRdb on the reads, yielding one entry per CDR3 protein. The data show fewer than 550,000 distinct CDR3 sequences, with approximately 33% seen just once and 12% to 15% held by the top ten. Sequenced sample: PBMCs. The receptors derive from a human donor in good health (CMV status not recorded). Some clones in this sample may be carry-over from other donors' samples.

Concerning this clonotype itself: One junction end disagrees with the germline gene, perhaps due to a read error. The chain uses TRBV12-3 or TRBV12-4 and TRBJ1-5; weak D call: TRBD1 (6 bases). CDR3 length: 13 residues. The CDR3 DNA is TGTTCAAGCAGTCTAGGGGGGGATCATCCCCAGCATTTT. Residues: CSSSLGGDHPQHF.

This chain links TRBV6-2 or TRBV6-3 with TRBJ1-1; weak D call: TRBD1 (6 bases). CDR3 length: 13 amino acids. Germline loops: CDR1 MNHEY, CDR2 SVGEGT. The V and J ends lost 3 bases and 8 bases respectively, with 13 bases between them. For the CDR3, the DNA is TGTGCCAGCAGTTATTCCATAGGGACAGAAGCTTTCTTT. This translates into CASSYSIGTEAFF.

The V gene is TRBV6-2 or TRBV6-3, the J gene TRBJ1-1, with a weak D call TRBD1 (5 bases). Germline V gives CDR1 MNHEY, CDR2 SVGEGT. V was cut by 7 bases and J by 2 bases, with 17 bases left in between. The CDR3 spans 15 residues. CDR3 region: CASTQNRNLNTEAFF. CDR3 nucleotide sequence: TGTGCCAGCACCCAGAACAGGAACCTCAACACTGAAGCTTTCTTT.

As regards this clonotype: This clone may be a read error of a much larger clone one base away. The DNA of the CDR3 is TGTGCCAGCAGCTCAGGTGACAGAGAACCTTACGTCGAGCAGTACTTC. Translated, it gives CASSSGDREPYVEQYF. The J gene is TRBJ2-7, the V gene TRBV7-6; D possibly corresponds to TRBD1 (5 bases). The V end was cut by 4 bases, the J end by 6 bases, with 22 bases between. CDR1 SGHVS and CDR2 FNYEAQ come from the germline V gene. This CDR3 has 16 amino acids.

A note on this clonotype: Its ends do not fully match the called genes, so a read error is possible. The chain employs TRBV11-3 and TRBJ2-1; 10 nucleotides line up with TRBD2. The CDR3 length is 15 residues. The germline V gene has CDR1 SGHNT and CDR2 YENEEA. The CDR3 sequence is CDSSYTSGVYNEQFF. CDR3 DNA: TGTGACAGCAGCTACACTAGCGGGGTATACAATGAGCAGTTCTTC.

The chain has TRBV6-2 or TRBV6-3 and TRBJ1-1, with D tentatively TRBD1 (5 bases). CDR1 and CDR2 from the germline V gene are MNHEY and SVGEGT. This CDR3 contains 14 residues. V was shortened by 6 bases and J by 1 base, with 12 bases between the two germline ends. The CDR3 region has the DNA TGTGCCAGCAGGCCCCGACAGACGAACACTGAAGCTTTCTTT. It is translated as CASRPRQTNTEAFF.

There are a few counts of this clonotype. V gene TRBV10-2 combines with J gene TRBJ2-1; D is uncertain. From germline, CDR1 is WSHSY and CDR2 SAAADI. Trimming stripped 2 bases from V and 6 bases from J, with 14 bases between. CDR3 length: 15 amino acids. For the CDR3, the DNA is TGCGCCAGCAGTGAGCAGGCTGGTTGGGGCAATGAGCAGTTCTTC. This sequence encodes CASSEQAGWGNEQFF.

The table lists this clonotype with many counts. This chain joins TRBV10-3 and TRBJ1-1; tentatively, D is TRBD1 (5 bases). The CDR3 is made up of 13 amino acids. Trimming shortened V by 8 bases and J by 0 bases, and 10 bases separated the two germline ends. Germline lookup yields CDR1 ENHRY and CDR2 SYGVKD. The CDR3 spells CAIGRGLNTEAFF. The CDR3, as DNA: TGTGCCATCGGTCGGGGGTTGAACACTGAAGCTTTCTTT.

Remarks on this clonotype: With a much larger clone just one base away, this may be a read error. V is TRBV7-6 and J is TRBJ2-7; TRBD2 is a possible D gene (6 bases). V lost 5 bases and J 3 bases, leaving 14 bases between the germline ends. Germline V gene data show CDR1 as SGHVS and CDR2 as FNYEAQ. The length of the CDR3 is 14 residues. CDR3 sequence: CASSPHRDFYEQYF. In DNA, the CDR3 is TGTGCCAGCAGCCCACACCGGGACTTCTACGAGCAGTACTTC.

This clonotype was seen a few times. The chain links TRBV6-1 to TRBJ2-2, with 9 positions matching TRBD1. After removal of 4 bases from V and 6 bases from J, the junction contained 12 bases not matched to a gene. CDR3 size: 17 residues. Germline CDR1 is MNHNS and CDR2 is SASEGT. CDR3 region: CASSADRGATSAGELFF. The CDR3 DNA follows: TGTGCCAGCAGTGCCGACAGGGGGGCCACGTCGGCCGGGGAGCTGTTTTTT.

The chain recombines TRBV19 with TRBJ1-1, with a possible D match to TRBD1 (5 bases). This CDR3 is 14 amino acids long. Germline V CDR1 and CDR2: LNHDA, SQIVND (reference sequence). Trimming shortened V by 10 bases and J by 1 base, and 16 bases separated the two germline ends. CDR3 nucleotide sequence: TGTGCCATTATACGCAGGGCCCCGAACACTGAAGCTTTCTTT. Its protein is CAIIRRAPNTEAFF.

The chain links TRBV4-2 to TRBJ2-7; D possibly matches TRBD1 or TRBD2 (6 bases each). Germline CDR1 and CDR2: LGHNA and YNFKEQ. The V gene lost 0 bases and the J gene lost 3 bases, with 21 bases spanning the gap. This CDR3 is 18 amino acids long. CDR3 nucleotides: TGTGCCAGCAGCCAAGATCCTCCGGGGGCAGGGAGTAACTACGAGCAGTACTTC. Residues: CASSQDPPGAGSNYEQYF.

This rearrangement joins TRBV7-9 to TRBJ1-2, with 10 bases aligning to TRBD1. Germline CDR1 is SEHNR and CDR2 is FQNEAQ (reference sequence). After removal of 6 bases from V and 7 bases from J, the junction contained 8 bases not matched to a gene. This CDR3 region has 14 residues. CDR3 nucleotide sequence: TGTGCCAGCAGGGAAGCCGGGACAGGGGTTGGCTACACCTTC. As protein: CASREAGTGVGYTF.

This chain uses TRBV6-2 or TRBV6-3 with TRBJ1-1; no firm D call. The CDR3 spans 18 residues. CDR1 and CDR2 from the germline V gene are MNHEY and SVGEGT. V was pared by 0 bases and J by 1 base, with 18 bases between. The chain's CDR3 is CASSYSKSLGKPNTEAFF. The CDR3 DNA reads TGTGCCAGCAGTTACTCGAAAAGTCTGGGCAAGCCGAACACTGAAGCTTTCTTT.

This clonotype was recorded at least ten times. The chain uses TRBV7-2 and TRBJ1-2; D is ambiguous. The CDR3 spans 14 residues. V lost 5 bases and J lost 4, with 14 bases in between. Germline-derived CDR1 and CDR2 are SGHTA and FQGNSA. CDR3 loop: CASSPQNGRYGYTF. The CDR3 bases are TGTGCCAGCAGCCCGCAAAACGGCCGCTATGGCTACACCTTC.

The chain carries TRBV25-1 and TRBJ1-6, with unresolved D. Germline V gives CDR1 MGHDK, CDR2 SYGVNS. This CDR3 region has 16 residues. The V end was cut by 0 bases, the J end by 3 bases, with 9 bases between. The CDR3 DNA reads TGTGCCAGCAGTGAATATAACTCGGACTATAATTCACCCCTCCACTTT. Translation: CASSEYNSDYNSPLHF.

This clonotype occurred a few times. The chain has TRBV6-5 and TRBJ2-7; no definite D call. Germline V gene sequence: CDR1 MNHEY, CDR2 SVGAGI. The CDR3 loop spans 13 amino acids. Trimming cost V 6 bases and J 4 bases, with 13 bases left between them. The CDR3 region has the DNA TGTGCCAGCAGCCCGTCGCAGAATTACGAGCAGTACTTC. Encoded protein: CASSPSQNYEQYF.

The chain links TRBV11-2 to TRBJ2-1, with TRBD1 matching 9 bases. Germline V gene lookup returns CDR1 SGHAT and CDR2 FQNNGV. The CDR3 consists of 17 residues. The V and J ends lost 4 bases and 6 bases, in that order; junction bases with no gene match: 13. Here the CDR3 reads CASSSDRGLLSVNEQFF. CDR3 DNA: TGTGCCAGCAGCTCGGACAGGGGATTATTAAGTGTCAATGAGCAGTTCTTC.

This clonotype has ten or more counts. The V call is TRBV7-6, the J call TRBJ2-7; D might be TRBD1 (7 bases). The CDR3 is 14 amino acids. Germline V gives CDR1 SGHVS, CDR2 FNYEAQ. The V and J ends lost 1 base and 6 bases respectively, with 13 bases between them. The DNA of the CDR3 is TGTGCCAGCAGCTTAGTGAGACAGGGAGGCGAGCAGTACTTC. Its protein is CASSLVRQGGEQYF.

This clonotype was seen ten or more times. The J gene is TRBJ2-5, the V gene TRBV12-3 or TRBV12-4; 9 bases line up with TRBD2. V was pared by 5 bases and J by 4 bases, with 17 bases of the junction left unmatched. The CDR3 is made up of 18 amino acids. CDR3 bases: TGTGCCAGCAGTGCAGCGGGGGGACACACCCCCCGGCGAGAGACCCAGTACTTC. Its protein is CASSAAGGHTPRRETQYF.

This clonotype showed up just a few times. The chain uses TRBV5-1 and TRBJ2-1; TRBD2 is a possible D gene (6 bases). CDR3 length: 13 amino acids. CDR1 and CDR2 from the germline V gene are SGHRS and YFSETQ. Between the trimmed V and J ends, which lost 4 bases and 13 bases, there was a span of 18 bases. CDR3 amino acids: CASSVVNRETQFF. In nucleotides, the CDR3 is TGCGCCAGCAGCGTAGTTAACCGGGAGACTCAGTTCTTC.

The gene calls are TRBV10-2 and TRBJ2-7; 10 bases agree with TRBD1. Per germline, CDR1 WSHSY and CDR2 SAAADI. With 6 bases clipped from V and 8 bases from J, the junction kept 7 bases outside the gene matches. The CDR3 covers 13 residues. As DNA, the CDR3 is TGCGCCAGCAGCCGGGACAGGGGAGGCCAGCAGTACTTC. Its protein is CASSRDRGGQQYF.